The TCR beta chain under discussion was sequenced for a study of CD8 T cells in Susac syndrome. Germline loops: CDR1 SQVTM, CDR2 ANQGSEA. This CDR3 comprises 11 residues. With 4 bases removed from V and 6 bases from J, the gap between germline ends came to 6 bases. After extraction with the RNeasy kit, roughly 0.45 to 1 ug of the RNA was reverse transcribed using random hexamers. TCRdb processed the immunoSEQ multiplex PCR reads anew with MiXCR; each CDR3 protein has one entry. There are about 150,000 distinct CDR3 sequences in the sample; about 96% occur only once, and 0.12% lies in the top ten. Sequenced sample: CD4+ T cells from PBMCs. This TCR was sampled from a human donor with Susac syndrome. This rearrangement joins TRBV29-1 to TRBJ1-4; D is uncertain. The DNA for the CDR3 is TGCAGCGTTGCACAATATGAAAAACTGTTTTTT. Translating it yields CSVAQYEKLFF. Full variable domain (remainder filled in from reference TRBV29-1 and TRBJ1-4): SAVISQKPSRDICQRGTSLTIQCQVDSQVTMMFWYRQQPGQSLTLIATANQGSEATYESGFVIDKFPISRPNLTFSTLTVSNMSPEDSSIYLCSVAQYEKLFFGSGTQLSVL.